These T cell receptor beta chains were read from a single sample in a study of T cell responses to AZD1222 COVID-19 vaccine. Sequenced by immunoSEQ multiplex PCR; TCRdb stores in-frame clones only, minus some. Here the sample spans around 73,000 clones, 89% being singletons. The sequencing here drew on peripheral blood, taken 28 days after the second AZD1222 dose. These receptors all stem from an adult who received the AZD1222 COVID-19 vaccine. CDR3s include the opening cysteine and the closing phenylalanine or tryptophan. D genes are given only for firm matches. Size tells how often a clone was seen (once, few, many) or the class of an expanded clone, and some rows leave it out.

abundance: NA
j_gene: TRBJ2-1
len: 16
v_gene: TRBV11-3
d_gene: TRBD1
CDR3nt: TGTGCCAGCAGCATAAGGGTGACAGGGCTATACAATGAGCAGTTCTTC
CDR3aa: CASSIRVTGLYNEQFF

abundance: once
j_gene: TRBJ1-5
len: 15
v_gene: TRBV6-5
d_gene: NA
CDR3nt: TGTGCCAGCAGTTACTCGGTAGGGGCAGGTCAGCCCCAGCATTTT
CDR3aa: CASSYSVGAGQPQHF

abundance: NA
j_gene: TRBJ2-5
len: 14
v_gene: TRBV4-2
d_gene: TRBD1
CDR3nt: TGTGCCAGCAGCCAACTGACAGGGGAAGAGACCCAGTACTTC
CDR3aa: CASSQLTGEETQYF

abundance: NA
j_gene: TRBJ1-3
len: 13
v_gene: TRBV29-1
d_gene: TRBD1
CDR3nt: TGCAGCGCAAGACAGGGCACCGGAAACACCATATATTTT
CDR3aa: CSARQGTGNTIYF

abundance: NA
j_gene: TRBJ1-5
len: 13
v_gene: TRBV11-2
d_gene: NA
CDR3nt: TGTGCCAGCAGCTCAAGTTTCAATCAGCCCCAGCATTTT
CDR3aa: CASSSSFNQPQHF

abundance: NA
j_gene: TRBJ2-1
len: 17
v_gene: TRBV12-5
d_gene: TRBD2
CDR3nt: TGTGCTAGTGGTTTGGTATTGGGGGGAGGGCCTCTCAATGAGCAGTTCTTC
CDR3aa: CASGLVLGGGPLNEQFF

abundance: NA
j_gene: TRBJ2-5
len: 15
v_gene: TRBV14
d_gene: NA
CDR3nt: TGTGCCAGCAGCCAACGGACAGTATCGAAAGAGACCCAGTACTTC
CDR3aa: CASSQRTVSKETQYF

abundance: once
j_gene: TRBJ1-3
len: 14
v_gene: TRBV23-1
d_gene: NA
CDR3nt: TGCGCCAGCAATAAACAGGGTGACGGAAACACCATATATTTT
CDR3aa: CASNKQGDGNTIYF

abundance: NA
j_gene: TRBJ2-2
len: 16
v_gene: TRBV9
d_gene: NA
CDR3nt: TGTGCCAGCAGCCCTCAGCTGGGACTCCACACCGGGGAGCTGTTTTTT
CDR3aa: CASSPQLGLHTGELFF

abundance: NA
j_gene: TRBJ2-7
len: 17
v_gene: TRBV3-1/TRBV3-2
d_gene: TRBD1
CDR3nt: TGTGCCAGCAGCGCGGCCGGGCCGGGACAGGCCGACTACGAGCAGTACTTC
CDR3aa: CASSAAGPGQADYEQYF

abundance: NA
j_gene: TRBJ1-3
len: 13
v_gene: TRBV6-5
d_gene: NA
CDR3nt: TGTGCCAGCAGTCCCCCCCGCGGAAACACCATATATTTT
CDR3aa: CASSPPRGNTIYF

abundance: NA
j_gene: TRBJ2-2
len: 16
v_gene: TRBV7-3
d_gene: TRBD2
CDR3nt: TGTGCCAGCAGTTCATTAGCGGGAGGGAACACCGGGGAGCTGTTTTTT
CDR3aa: CASSSLAGGNTGELFF

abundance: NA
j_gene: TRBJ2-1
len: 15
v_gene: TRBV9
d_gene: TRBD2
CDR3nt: TGTGCCAGCACCCAGGGAGGGACCTCCTACAATGAGCAGTTCTTC
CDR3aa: CASTQGGTSYNEQFF

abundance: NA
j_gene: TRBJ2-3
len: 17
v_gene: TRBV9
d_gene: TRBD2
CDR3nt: TGTGCCAGCAGCGTAGTCCCAGCGGGAGGGAGCACAGATACGCAGTATTTT
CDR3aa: CASSVVPAGGSTDTQYF

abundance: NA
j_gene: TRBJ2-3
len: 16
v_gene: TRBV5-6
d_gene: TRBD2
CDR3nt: TGTGCCAGCAGCTTCGGACTAGCGGGGGGCACAGATACGCAGTATTTT
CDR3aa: CASSFGLAGGTDTQYF

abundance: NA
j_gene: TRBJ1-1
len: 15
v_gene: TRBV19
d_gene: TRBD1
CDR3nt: TGTGCCAGTAAGGTTCCGGGACAGGATTCAGCTGAAGCTTTCTTT
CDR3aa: CASKVPGQDSAEAFF

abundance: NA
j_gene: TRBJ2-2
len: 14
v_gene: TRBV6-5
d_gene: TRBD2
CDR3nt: TGTGCCAGCAGTCTACCAGCGGGGCACGGGGAGCTGTTTTTT
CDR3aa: CASSLPAGHGELFF

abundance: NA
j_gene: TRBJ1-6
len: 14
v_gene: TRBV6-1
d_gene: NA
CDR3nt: TGTGCCAGCAGTTTCCCTAACTCCGGTTCACCCCTCCACTTT
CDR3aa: CASSFPNSGSPLHF

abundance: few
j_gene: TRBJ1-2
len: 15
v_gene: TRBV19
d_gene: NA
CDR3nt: TGTGCCAGTAGTTCCAGTGGGGGCCCAAACTATGGCTACACCTTC
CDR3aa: CASSSSGGPNYGYTF

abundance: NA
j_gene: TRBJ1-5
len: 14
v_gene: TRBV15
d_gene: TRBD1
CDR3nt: TGTGCCACCAGCAGAGAAGACAGGGTTCAGCCCCAGCATTTT
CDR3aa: CATSREDRVQPQHF

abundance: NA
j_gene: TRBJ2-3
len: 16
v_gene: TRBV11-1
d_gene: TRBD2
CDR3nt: TGTGCCAGCAGCTCACGACTAGCGGGACCCACAGATACGCAGTATTTT
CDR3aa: CASSSRLAGPTDTQYF

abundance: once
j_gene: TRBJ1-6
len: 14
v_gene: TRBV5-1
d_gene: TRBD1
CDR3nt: TGCGCCAGCAGCTCGGGACAGTCAGACTCACCCCTCCACTTT
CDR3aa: CASSSGQSDSPLHF

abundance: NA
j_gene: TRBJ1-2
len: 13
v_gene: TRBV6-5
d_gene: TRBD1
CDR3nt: TGTGCCAGCAAAGTCGGGACAGTCGGTGGCTACACCTTC
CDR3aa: CASKVGTVGGYTF

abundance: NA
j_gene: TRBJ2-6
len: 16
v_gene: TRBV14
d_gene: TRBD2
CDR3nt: TGTGCCAGCAGCAATGGCCGGGGGGCTGGGGCCAACGTCCTGACTTTC
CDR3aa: CASSNGRGAGANVLTF

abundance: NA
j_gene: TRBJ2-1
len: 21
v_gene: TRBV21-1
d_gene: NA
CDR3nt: TGTGCCAGCAGCAAAAGGCGGTTAAATATTGGTAGCACAAGCTCCTACAATGAGCAGTTCTTC
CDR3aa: CASSKRRLNIGSTSSYNEQFF

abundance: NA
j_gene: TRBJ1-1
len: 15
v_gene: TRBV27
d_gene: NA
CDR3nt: TGTGCCAGCAGTTGGGGGAACCCCATGAACACTGAAGCTTTCTTT
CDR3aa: CASSWGNPMNTEAFF

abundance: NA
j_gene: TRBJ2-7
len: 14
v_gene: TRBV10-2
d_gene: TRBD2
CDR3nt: TGCGCCAGCAGTAGTAGCGGGGGGTTCTACGAGCAGTACTTC
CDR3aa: CASSSSGGFYEQYF

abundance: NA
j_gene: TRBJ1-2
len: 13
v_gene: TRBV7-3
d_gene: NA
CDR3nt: TGTGCCAGCAGCCCGATGGGTAACTATGGCTACACCTTC
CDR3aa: CASSPMGNYGYTF

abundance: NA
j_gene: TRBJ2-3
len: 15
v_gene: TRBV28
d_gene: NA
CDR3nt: TGTGCCACCGAGGGTGATAGAGGGGCAAGAGATACGCAGTATTTT
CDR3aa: CATEGDRGARDTQYF

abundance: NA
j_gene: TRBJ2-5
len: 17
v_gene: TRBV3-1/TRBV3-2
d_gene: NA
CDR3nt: TGTGCCAGCAGCCAATCCAGGGGGGGGCTACCCCAAGAGACCCAGTACTTC
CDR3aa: CASSQSRGGLPQETQYF

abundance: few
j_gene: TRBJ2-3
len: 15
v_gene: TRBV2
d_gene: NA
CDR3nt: TGTGCCAGCAGTGAATGGCCAGGGAGCACAGATACGCAGTATTTT
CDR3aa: CASSEWPGSTDTQYF

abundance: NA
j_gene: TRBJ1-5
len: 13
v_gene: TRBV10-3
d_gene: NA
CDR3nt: TGTGCCATCAGTGAGAGGGGGAATCAGCCCCAGCATTTT
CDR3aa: CAISERGNQPQHF

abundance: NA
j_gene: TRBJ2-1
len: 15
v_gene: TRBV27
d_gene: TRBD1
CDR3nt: TGTGCCAGCAGACGGTCCCGACAGGGGGTTAATGAGCAGTTCTTC
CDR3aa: CASRRSRQGVNEQFF

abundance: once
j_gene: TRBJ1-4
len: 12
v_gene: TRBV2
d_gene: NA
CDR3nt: TGTGCCAGCGCGGCGGAGAATGAAAAACTGTTTTTT
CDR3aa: CASAAENEKLFF

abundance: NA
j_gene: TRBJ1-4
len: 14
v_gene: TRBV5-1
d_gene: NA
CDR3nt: TGCGCCAGCAGCTTGACTTCGTCTAATGAAAAACTGTTTTTT
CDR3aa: CASSLTSSNEKLFF

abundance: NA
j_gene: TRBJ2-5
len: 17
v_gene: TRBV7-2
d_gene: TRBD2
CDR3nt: TGTGCCAGCAGCATAGGGAGGGCAAAGGGAGGTCGAGAGACCCAGTACTTC
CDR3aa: CASSIGRAKGGRETQYF

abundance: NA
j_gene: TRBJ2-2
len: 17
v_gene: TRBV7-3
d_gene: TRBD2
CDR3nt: TGTGCCAGCAGCCCCGGGGTAGCGGGAGGATATACCGGGGAGCTGTTTTTT
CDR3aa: CASSPGVAGGYTGELFF

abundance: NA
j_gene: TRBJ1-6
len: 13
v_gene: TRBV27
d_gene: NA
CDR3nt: TGTGCCAGCAGACCCCAGGGCAATTCACCCCTCCACTTT
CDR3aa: CASRPQGNSPLHF